This TCR beta chain derives from a study of OX40 agonist ivuxolimab in advanced cancers. Across the whole study: Given to patients was ivuxolimab, an agonistic anti-OX40 (CD134) antibody. Ivuxolimab doses were 0.01, 0.1, 0.3, 1.5, 3 or 10 mg/kg every 2 weeks.

Only in-frame clones appear in the TCRdb table, and some are missing; sequencing was by immunoSEQ multiplex PCR. This sample yields roughly 80,000 clones, of which 86% are seen a single time; 1.5% to 2% belongs to the top ten. The germline gives CDR1 LNHNV, CDR2 YYDKDF (reference sequence). Germline trimming cut 5 bases from V and 2 bases from J; bases unmatched to any gene: 5. CDR3 length: 15 amino acids. This sequence originates from an adult with an advanced solid tumor such as melanoma, head and neck, liver or kidney cancer. The gene calls are TRBV15 and TRBJ1-5; 8 bases line up with TRBD1. This sample comprised CD4+ or CD8+ T cells sorted from blood, obtained in a trial of the OX40 agonist ivuxolimab. Here the CDR3 DNA reads TGTGCCACCAGCCGCAGGGGGCTCGGCAATCAGCCCCAGCATTTT. Translation gives CATSRRGLGNQPQHF.